The present entry profiles one TCR beta chain with its context. Its antigen is unknown. This specimen comes from a study of shared clonotypes between healthy human individuals. Study observations and caveats: The generation probabilities recorded for non-shared clonotypes fell below those of clonotypes shared by all four donors. At large depth, rarefaction still showed sorted-subset sequencing to be incomplete. Tissues were not sampled, only blood, and their repertoires likely differ.

V was cut by 0 bases and J by 3 bases, with 12 bases left in between. The CDR3 totals 16 residues. Germline CDR1 MNHEY, CDR2 SVGAGI. The authors' processing: Filtering differed, since immunoSEQ gave only junction sequences and no quality scores. Sequenced by immunoSEQ multiplex PCR; TCRdb stores in-frame clones only, minus some. V, J and clone size were drawn from that table, and D and trimming were deduced from the DNA. The sample lists millions of clones; about 93% were seen once. Naive CD8 cells were CD45RO-negative, positively selected for CCR7, excluding terminally differentiated effector memory CD45RA+ cells.

The source material was naive CD8+ T cells from PBMCs. The sequence was collected from a man between 18 and 29 years old in good health. Some clones in this sample may be carry-over from other donors' samples. The gene calls are TRBV6-5 and TRBJ2-1; D may be TRBD1 (5 bases). The CDR3 DNA follows: TGTGCCAGCAGTTACTCGATAGGGGAACACTACAATGAGCAGTTCTTC. Translated: CASSYSIGEHYNEQFF.